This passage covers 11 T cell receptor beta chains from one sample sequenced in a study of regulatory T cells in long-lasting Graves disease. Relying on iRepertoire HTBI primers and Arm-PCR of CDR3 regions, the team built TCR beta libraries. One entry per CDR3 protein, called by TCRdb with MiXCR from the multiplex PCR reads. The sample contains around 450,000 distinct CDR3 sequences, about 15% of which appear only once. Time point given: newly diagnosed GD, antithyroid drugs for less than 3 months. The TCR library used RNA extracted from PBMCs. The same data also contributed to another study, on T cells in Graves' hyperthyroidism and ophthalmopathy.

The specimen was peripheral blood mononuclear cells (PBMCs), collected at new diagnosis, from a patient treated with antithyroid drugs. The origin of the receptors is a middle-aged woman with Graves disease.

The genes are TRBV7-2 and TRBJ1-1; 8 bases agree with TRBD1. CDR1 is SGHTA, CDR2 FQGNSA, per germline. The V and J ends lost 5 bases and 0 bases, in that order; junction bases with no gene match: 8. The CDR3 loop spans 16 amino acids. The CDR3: CASSRGQGTLNTEAFF. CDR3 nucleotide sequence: TGTGCCAGCAGCCGTGGACAGGGCACATTGAACACTGAAGCTTTCTTT.

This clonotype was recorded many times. The CDR3 nucleotides read TGTGCCAGCTCACCATTTAGCGGGAGAGAGACCCAGTACTTC. Amino acid sequence: CASSPFSGRETQYF. The chain recombines TRBV18 with TRBJ2-5, with TRBD2 matching 9 bases. The germline CDR1 and CDR2 sequences are KGHSH and LQKENI. V shed 2 bases and J 4 bases; nucleotides not matched to a gene: 2. This CDR3 spans 14 amino acids.

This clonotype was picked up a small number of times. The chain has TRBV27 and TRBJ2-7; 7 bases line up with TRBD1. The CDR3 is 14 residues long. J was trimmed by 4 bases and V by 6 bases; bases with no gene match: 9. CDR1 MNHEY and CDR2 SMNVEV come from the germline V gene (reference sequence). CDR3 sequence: CASSPGQSPYEQYF. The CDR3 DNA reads TGTGCCAGCAGCCCGGGACAGTCTCCGTACGAGCAGTACTTC.

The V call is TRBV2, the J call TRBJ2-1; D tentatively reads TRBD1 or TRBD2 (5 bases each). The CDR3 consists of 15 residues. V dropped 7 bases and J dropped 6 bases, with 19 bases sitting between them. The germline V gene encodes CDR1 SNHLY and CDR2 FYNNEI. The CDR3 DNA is TGTGCCAGCAAAGGTGGACGTGAGGGGCGCAATGAGCAGTTCTTC. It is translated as CASKGGREGRNEQFF.

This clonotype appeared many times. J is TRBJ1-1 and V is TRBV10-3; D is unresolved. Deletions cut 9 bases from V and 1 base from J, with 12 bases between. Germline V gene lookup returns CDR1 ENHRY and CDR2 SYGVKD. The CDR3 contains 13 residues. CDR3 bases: TGTGCCATTCGGACGAGGGAGAACACTGAAGCTTTCTTT. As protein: CAIRTRENTEAFF.

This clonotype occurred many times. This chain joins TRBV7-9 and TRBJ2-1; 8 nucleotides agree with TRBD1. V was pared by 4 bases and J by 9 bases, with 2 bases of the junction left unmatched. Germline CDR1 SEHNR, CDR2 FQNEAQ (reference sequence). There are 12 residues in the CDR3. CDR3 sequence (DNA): TGTGCCAGCAGCTCGACAGGGGTTGAGCAGTTCTTC. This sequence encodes CASSSTGVEQFF.

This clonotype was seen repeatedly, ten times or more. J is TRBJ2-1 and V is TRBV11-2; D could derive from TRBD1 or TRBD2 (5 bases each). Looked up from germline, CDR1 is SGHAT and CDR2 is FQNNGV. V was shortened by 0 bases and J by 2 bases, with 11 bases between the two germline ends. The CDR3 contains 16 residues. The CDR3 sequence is CASSLDEGSTYNEQFF. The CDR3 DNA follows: TGTGCCAGCAGCTTAGATGAGGGGAGTACCTACAATGAGCAGTTCTTC.

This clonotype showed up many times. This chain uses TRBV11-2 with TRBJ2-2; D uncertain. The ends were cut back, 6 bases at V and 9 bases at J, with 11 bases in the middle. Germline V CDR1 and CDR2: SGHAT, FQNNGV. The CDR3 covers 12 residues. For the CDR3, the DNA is TGTGCCAGCAGTCCGCGATCGAGGGAGCTGTTTTTT. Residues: CASSPRSRELFF.

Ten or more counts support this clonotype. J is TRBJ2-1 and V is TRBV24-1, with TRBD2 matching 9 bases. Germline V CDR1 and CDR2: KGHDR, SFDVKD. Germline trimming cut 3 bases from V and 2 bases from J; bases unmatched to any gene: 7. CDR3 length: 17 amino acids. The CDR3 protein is CATSDVVREGTYNEQFF. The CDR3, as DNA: TGTGCCACCAGTGATGTTGTGCGGGAGGGCACCTACAATGAGCAGTTCTTC.

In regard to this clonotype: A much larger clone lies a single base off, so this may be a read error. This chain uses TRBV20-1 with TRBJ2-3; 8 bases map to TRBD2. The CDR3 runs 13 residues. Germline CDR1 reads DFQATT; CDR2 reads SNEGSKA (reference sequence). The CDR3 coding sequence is TGCAGTGTCAAGCGGGGGAGCACAGATACGCACTATTTT. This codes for CSVKRGSTDTHYF.

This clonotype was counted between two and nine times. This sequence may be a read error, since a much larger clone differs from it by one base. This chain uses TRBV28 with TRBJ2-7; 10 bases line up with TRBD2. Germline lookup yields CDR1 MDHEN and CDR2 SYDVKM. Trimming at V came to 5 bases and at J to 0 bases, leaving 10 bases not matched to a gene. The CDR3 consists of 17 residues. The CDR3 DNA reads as TGTGCCAGCAGTGGGCCAAGCGGGAGGGGGGGCTCCTACGAGCAGTACTTC. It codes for CASSGPSGRGGSYEQYF.